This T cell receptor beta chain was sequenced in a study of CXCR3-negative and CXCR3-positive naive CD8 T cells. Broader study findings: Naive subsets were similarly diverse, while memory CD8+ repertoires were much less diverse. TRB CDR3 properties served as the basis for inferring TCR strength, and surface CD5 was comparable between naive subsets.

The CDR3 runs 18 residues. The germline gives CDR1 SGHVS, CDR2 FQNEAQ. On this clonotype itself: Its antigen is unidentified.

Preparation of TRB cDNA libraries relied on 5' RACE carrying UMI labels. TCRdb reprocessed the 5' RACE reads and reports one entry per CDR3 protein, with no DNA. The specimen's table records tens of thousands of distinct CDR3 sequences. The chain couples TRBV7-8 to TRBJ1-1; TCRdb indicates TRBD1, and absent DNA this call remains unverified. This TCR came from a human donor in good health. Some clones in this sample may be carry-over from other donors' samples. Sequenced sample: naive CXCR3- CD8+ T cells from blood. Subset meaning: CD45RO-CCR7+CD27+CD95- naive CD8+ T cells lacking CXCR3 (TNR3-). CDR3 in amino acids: CASSLDPGQETEWAEAFF.